Each of the 3 T cell receptor beta chains below was sequenced from the same sample in a study of identical twins (dated by TCRdb to about 2016). Libraries were built with 5' RACE. Sequencing was carried out with an Illumina HiSeq 2000. TCRdb applied fastp at Q25 and MiXCR to the public reads, then kept only in-frame beta chains. Here each entry gathers all rows of one CDR3 protein and keeps the most common genes and DNA. Counted in this sample were roughly 230,000 distinct CDR3 sequences; about 8.3% of them appeared once. Roughly 3.1% of the sample lies in the top ten. This sample was also put to use in a study of yellow fever vaccine responses in identical twins.

The sample taken for sequencing was CD8+ T cells sorted from blood. These receptors originate from a woman aged 18-29 years in good health.

This chain joins TRBV27 and TRBJ2-7; TRBD2 matches 9 bases. The germline V gene has CDR1 MNHEY and CDR2 SMNVEV (reference sequence). With V trimmed by 2 bases and J by 3 bases, 5 bases remained unmatched. There are 15 residues in the CDR3. DNA of the CDR3: TGTGCCAGCAGTTTAACAGCGGGAGGTCTCTACGAGCAGTACTTC. This encodes CASSLTAGGLYEQYF.

This chain links TRBV4-3 with TRBJ2-7; D possibly uses TRBD1 or TRBD2 (5 bases each). Looked up from germline, CDR1 is LGHNA and CDR2 is YSLEER. The CDR3 contains 15 residues. The V and J ends lost 2 bases and 0 bases respectively, with 11 bases between them. Here the CDR3 DNA reads TGCGCCAGCAGCCAAACACGGGACGGCTCCTACGAGCAGTACTTC. Amino acids: CASSQTRDGSYEQYF.

This clonotype was seen repeatedly, ten times or more. An end of the junction does not agree with germline; a read error may underlie this. The rearrangement uses TRBV7-7 and TRBJ2-3; D may be TRBD1 or TRBD2 (5 bases each). The CDR3 runs to 14 residues. Germline CDR1 reads SSHAT; CDR2 reads FNYEAQ (reference sequence). CDR3 bases: TGTGCTAGCAGCCCCCCGGGGCACCCAGATACGCAGTATTTT. This gives the protein CASSPPGHPDTQYF.